The next 4 T cell receptor beta chains were all read from a single sample in a study of CD8+CD57+ T cells in acquired aplastic anemia. Genomic DNA served as template for TCR beta VDJ and CDR3 profiling. One entry per CDR3 protein, called by TCRdb with MiXCR from the reads. This sample has 95,000 to 120,000 distinct CDR3 sequences; around 53% occur once, and the top ten carry roughly 30%. The sequenced sample was sorted CD4+, CD8+, or CD8+CD57+ T cells (not recorded which) from PBMCs. The receptors come from a human donor in good health, serving as a control.

In this sample, this clonotype turned up many times. The V gene is TRBV6-1, the J gene TRBJ1-1; maybe TRBD1 (5 bases). The ends were cut back, 5 bases at V and 5 bases at J, with 15 bases in the middle. Germline V gene lookup returns CDR1 MNHNS and CDR2 SASEGT. CDR3 size: 14 residues. This CDR3 is CASSPGGEWTEAFF. The CDR3 DNA reads TGTGCCAGCAGTCCGGGGGGGGAGTGGACTGAAGCTTTCTTT.

Note on this clonotype: This could be a read error, since a much larger clone is one nucleotide away. The V and J genes are TRBV20-1 and TRBJ1-1, with 7 bases matching TRBD1. Per germline, CDR1 DFQATT and CDR2 SNEGSKA (reference sequence). CDR3 length: 15 amino acids. CDR3 nucleotide sequence: TGCAGTCCTAGAGATATTGGGCAGGGGGGGACTGAAGCTTCCTTT. Translated, it gives CSPRDIGQGGTEASF.

The V and J genes are TRBV2 and TRBJ2-5; 12 bases align to TRBD2. Germline V gene lookup returns CDR1 SNHLY and CDR2 FYNNEI. V was pared by 4 bases and J by 1 base, with 7 bases of the junction left unmatched. The CDR3 covers 17 residues. CDR3 bases: TGTGCCAGCAGTGGATATACTAGCGGGGGGCCCCAAGAGACCCAGTACTTC. Protein: CASSGYTSGGPQETQYF. The variable domain in full, completed from reference TRBV2 and TRBJ2-5, reads EPEVTQTPSHQVTQMGQEVILRCVPISNHLYFYWYRQILGQKVEFLVSFYNNEISEKSEIFDDQFSVERPDGSNFTLKIRSTKLEDSAMYFCASSGYTSGGPQETQYFGPGTRLLVL.

This chain joins TRBV7-6 and TRBJ1-6, with D tentatively TRBD1 (5 bases). This CDR3 has 13 residues. Germline values: CDR1 SGHVS, CDR2 FNYEAQ. Between the trimmed V and J ends, which lost 4 bases and 10 bases, there was a span of 11 bases. The CDR3 loop reads CASSSAQGSPLHF. The CDR3 DNA is TGTGCCAGCAGCTCGGCGCAGGGCTCACCCCTCCACTTT.